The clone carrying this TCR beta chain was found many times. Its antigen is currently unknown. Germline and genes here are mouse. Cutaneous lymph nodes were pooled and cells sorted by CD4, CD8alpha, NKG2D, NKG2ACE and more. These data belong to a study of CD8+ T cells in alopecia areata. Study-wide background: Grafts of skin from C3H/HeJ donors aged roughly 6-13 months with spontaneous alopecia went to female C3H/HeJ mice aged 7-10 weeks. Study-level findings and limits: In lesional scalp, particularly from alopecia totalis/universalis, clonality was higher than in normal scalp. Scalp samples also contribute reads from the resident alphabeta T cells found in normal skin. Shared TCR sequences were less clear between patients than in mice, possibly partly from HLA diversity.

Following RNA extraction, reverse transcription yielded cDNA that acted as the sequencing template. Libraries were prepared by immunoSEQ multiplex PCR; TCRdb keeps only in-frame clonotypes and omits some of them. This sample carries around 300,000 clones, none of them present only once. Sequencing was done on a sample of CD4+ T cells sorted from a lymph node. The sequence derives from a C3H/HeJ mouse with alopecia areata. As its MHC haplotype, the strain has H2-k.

The DNA read from the CDR3 is TGTGCTAGCAGTAGAGAACTACAGGGGCTGGATGCT. It encodes CASSRELQGLDA. The full CDR3 sequence reads CASSRELQGLDAEQFF. The rearrangement joins TRBV17 to TRBJ2-1; 7 positions match TRBD1. The CDR3 end falls 4 residues outside the read, so it is completed with the germline J gene. The CDR3 consists of 16 residues. Germline trimming cut 0 bases from V and 5 bases from J; bases unmatched to any gene: 7. The germline V gene has CDR1 MNHDT and CDR2 YYDKIL.